This T cell receptor beta chain was sequenced during a study of T cell responses to AZD1222 COVID-19 vaccine (dated by TCRdb to about 2021). General notes on the study: TCR sequencing covered more than 230 trial participants: around 210 given two doses of AZD1222 and about 26 given two doses of MenACWY control vaccine. Enrollment into the trials was organized by age into subgroups of 18-55, 56-69 and 70-plus years, and those subgroups contained roughly 150, 30 and 60 TCR-sequenced participants, respectively.

The CDR3 regions of human TCRbeta chains were analyzed by immunosequencing. The paper's data handling went like this. Repertoire TCRs were matched against a reference library of SARS-CoV-2-specific TCRs generated with the MIRA antigen-specificity platform. Breadth was defined as the fraction of unique TCRs that were SARS-CoV-2-associated, and depth was defined as the fraction of total T cells that were SARS-CoV-2-associated. Using the MIRA data, each spike-specific TCR was assigned both to the spike region to which the TCR was reactive and to a CD4 or CD8 class. Log10-transformed breadth and depth values were compared by one-way ANOVA with Sidak's multiple comparisons tests. This is the immuneACCESS table as TCRdb keeps it, with only in-frame sequences that have V and J called. A part of the clones is gone; compared with another copy, unresolved V genes explain less than half, and the rest is unexplained. That table is the source of V, J and clone size, and D and trimming were worked out from the DNA. This sample is represented by about 150,000 clones; approximately 90% of them were singletons. The ten largest make up approximately 7% of the sample.

To note about this clone: The target of this receptor is not known. Per-base quality was not reported, and no clone a single base away is much larger than it.

At the junction V is shortened by 6 bases and J by 4 bases; bases outside the gene matches: 7. Based on the germline V gene, the CDR1 and CDR2 sequences are MNHEY and SVGAGI. The CDR3 measures 15 amino acids from cysteine to phenylalanine. Only the CDR3 DNA is retained, 45 bases long and in frame from the first base. What the work shows at the level of the full study, not this receptor alone: Conclusions about previously exposed vaccinees were limited because only five to seven AZD1222 recipients were SARS-CoV-2 seropositive at baseline. Because no day 14 peak-response samples were available, repertoires were characterized only after the peak T cell response. The 56-69-year group was small, and its depth increase did not reach significance, likely because of low power. Vaccine-associated CD4 TCRs spanned the whole spike protein, with dominant responses in regions 160-218 and 743-854. Most participants were white British and females outnumbered males, and the authors suggested that clonal diversity may have been underestimated. Spike-specific TCR breadth and depth rose significantly after two AZD1222 doses compared with day 0 and with MenACWY recipients. Epitopes outside the regions mutated in the B.1.351 and B.1.1.7 variants were reportedly recognized by nearly half of the unique spike-specific TCRs.

The sample's time point label, decoded: sample from adult after SARS-CoV-2 infection, after symptom onset. A couple of convalescent COVID-19 patients, sampled after symptom onset from adults with prior SARS-CoV-2 infection, were also TCR-sequenced for comparison. The rearrangement joined TRBV6-5 to TRBJ2-2; 8 nucleotides in the junction match TRBD2. The source of this sequence is an adult who had recovered from COVID-19. The starting material was peripheral blood, obtained after recovery from COVID-19. The DNA reads as follows: TGTGCCAGCAGGCGAGCGGGGGAGATCACCGGGGAGCTGTTTTTT. This is translated as CASRRAGEITGELFF.